These 19 T cell receptor beta chains were sequenced from one sample in a study of CD8 T cells in Susac syndrome (dated by TCRdb to about 2019). The library was generated by the immunoSEQ multiplex PCR assay. RNA was extracted with the RNeasy kit and 0.5 to 1 ug was reverse transcribed using random hexamers. Using fastp at Q25 and MiXCR, TCRdb reprocessed the public reads and kept productive beta chains. Identical CDR3 protein sequences are pooled into one entry, listed with their most common genes and DNA. The sample table contains about 130,000 distinct CDR3 sequences; only one count was recorded for about 94% of them. In total, the top ten clones hold approximately 0.22% of the sample. The specimen was CD8+ T cells from PBMCs. The receptors come from a human donor with Susac syndrome.

The chain couples TRBV30 to TRBJ2-3; no firm D call. Germline V lookup: CDR1 GTSNPN, CDR2 SVGIG (reference sequence). V shed 0 bases and J shed 0 bases, with 4 bases lying between them. CDR3 size: 13 residues. The CDR3 sequence is CAWSVQSTDTQYF. In DNA form, the CDR3 reads TGTGCCTGGAGTGTACAGAGCACAGATACGCAGTATTTT. The full variable domain, its missing parts supplied by reference TRBV30 and TRBJ2-3, is SQTIHQWPATLVQPVGSPLSLECTVEGTSNPNLYWYRQAAGRGLQLLFYSVGIGQISSEVPQNLSASRPQDRQFILSSKKLLLSDSGFYLCAWSVQSTDTQYFGPGTRLTVL.

The chain employs TRBV12-3 or TRBV12-4 and TRBJ2-7; tentative D call: TRBD1 (6 bases). CDR3 length: 14 amino acids. V was pared by 5 bases and J by 1 base, with 12 bases between. CDR3 DNA sequence: TGTGCCAGCAGTGGGAACAGGGAGTCCTACGAGCAGTACTTC. It translates to CASSGNRESYEQYF.

Here the CDR3 reads CASSKVGLAGPEQYF. CDR3 DNA: TGTGCCAGCAGCAAAGTCGGACTAGCGGGACCCGAGCAGTACTTC. The V call is TRBV21-1, the J call TRBJ2-7; TRBD2 was called by the table and not checked on the DNA. TRBV21-1 is a recognized pseudogene. The CDR3 runs to 15 residues.

The gene calls are TRBV24-1 and TRBJ2-1; perhaps TRBD2 as D (6 bases). Deletions cut 3 bases from V and 2 bases from J, with 10 bases between. Germline values: CDR1 KGHDR, CDR2 SFDVKD. The CDR3 length is 15 residues. CDR3 region: CATSDASGPYNEQFF. The CDR3 DNA reads TGTGCCACCAGTGATGCCAGCGGGCCCTACAATGAGCAGTTCTTC.

V is TRBV3-1 and J is TRBJ2-7, with 11 bases fitting TRBD2. The length of the CDR3 is 15 residues. The J segment lost 5 bases and the V segment lost 1 base, leaving 4 bases of the junction unmatched. Germline-derived CDR1 and CDR2 are LGHDT and YNNKEL (reference sequence). Written as DNA, the CDR3 is TGTGCCAGCAGCCAAGGGACTAGCGGGTCTGACGAGCAGTACTTC. It encodes CASSQGTSGSDEQYF.

This clonotype was found a few times. The chain links TRBV2 to TRBJ2-6; D is unclear. This CDR3 region has 13 residues. From germline, CDR1 is SNHLY and CDR2 FYNNEI. Trimming pared 8 bases from V and 0 bases from J, leaving 5 bases between. CDR3 sequence: CASGPSGANVLTF. The CDR3 DNA is TGTGCCAGCGGCCCCTCTGGGGCCAACGTCCTGACTTTC.

This chain links TRBV7-9 with TRBJ2-3, with 11 bases aligning to TRBD1. J gave up 2 bases and V 4 bases, and 8 bases lay outside the gene matches. Germline V gene sequence: CDR1 SEHNR, CDR2 FQNEAQ (reference sequence). The CDR3 is 17 residues long. CDR3 protein: CASSSPLDRGLTDTQYF. The CDR3 DNA follows: TGTGCCAGCAGCTCCCCCCTGGACAGGGGGCTCACAGATACGCAGTATTTT. Based on the CDR3 plus reference TRBV7-9 and TRBJ2-3, the full variable domain is DTGVSQNPRHKITKRGQNVTFRCDPISEHNRLYWYRQTLGQGPEFLTYFQNEAQLEKSRLLSDRFSAERPKGSFSTLEIQRTEQGDSAMYLCASSSPLDRGLTDTQYFGPGTRLTVL.

The chain is built from TRBV19 and TRBJ1-5, with D perhaps matching TRBD1 (6 bases). Between the trimmed V and J ends, which lost 5 bases and 6 bases, there was a span of 20 bases. The CDR3 is 16 residues long. Germline V gene sequence: CDR1 LNHDA, CDR2 SQIVND (reference sequence). The CDR3 loop is CASSPRIRDIGQPQHF. The CDR3 coding sequence is TGTGCCAGTAGTCCAAGAATCCGGGACATCGGTCAGCCCCAGCATTTT.

The gene calls are TRBV12-3 or TRBV12-4 and TRBJ2-7; a weak D match, TRBD1 (6 bases). Deletions cut 0 bases from V and 2 bases from J, with 14 bases between. This CDR3 is built from 16 residues. The CDR3 DNA follows: TGTGCCAGCAGTTTAGCGCTGGGACACCAAACCTACGAGCAGTACTTC. This sequence encodes CASSLALGHQTYEQYF.

The table lists this clonotype with a count of one. The rearrangement joins TRBV30 to TRBJ1-1; D remains unclear. V was cut by 1 base and J by 3 bases, with 9 bases left in between. The germline V gene has CDR1 GTSNPN and CDR2 SVGIG (reference sequence). The CDR3 is 13 residues long. The CDR3 reads CAWSANRDTEAFF. CDR3 nucleotide sequence: TGTGCCTGGAGTGCGAACCGAGACACTGAAGCTTTCTTT. The complete variable domain, with remaining parts taken from reference TRBV30 and TRBJ1-1, reads SQTIHQWPATLVQPVGSPLSLECTVEGTSNPNLYWYRQAAGRGLQLLFYSVGIGQISSEVPQNLSASRPQDRQFILSSKKLLLSDSGFYLCAWSANRDTEAFFGQGTRLTVV.

The chain links TRBV6-2 or TRBV6-3 to TRBJ2-1; 14 bases map to TRBD2. The junction had 5 bases not matched to a gene; V was cut back by 6 bases and J by 7 bases. The CDR3 has 15 amino acids. The germline V gene encodes CDR1 MNHEY and CDR2 SVGEGT. CDR3 coding DNA: TGTGCCAGCAGCCCCAGGACTAGCGGGGGGAATGAGCAGTTCTTC. It yields the protein CASSPRTSGGNEQFF.

V gene TRBV28 combines with J gene TRBJ1-1; tentative D call: TRBD1 (6 bases). The germline V gene has CDR1 MDHEN and CDR2 SYDVKM. Trimming stripped 7 bases from V and 2 bases from J, with 14 bases between. The CDR3 totals 14 residues. CDR3 residues: CASTGPGHNTEAFF. The CDR3 nucleotides are TGTGCCAGCACGGGTCCGGGACATAACACTGAAGCTTTCTTT.

The chain's CDR3 is CASSPPGTGREQYF. The DNA for the CDR3 is TGTGCCAGCAGCCCCCCGGGGACAGGGCGGGAGCAGTACTTC. The chain combines TRBV28 with TRBJ2-7, with 9 nucleotides matching TRBD1. Germline lookup yields CDR1 MDHEN and CDR2 SYDVKM. This CDR3 contains 14 residues. V gave up 6 bases and J gave up 7 bases; unmatched junction bases: 10. The complete variable domain, with remaining parts taken from reference TRBV28 and TRBJ2-7, reads DVKVTQSSRYLVKRTGEKVFLECVQDMDHENMFWYRQDPGLGLRLIYFSYDVKMKEKGDIPEGYSVSREKKERFSLILESASTNQTSMYLCASSPPGTGREQYFGPGTRLTVT.

This sequence joins TRBV4-1 and TRBJ2-7; no reliable D call. Trimming shortened V by 0 bases and J by 6 bases, and 15 bases separated the two germline ends. CDR3 length: 15 amino acids. Germline values: CDR1 MGHRA, CDR2 YSYEKL. CDR3 nucleotides: TGCGCCAGCAGCCAAGATCCCGCCGCCCCAAGCGAGCAGTACTTC. It yields the protein CASSQDPAAPSEQYF.

The gene calls are TRBV6-5 and TRBJ2-5; 8 nucleotides match TRBD2. CDR1 and CDR2 (germline): MNHEY, SVGAGI. CDR3 length: 14 amino acids. Trimming at V came to 5 bases and at J to 1 base, leaving 3 bases not matched to a gene. CDR3 bases: TGTGCCAGCAGTGCCCTAGCGGGCCAAGAGACCCAGTACTTC. Protein product: CASSALAGQETQYF.

V usage is TRBV7-9 and J usage is TRBJ2-3; weak D call: TRBD2 (5 bases). The CDR3 is made up of 13 amino acids. The V end was cut by 5 bases, the J end by 13 bases, with 19 bases between. The germline V gene has CDR1 SEHNR and CDR2 FQNEAQ (reference sequence). CDR3 region: CASSTGLASPKYF. CDR3 sequence (DNA): TGTGCCAGCAGCACCGGCCTAGCCTCTCCTAAGTATTTT.

This chain joins TRBV19 and TRBJ2-7; D gene ambiguous. CDR1 is LNHDA and CDR2 is SQIVND in the germline V gene (reference sequence). This CDR3 has 13 amino acids. V shed 6 bases and J shed 6 bases, with 15 bases lying between them. The CDR3 is CASSHGSLLEQYF. CDR3 DNA: TGTGCCAGTAGCCATGGCAGTCTCCTCGAGCAGTACTTC. The full variable domain, completed using reference TRBV19 and TRBJ2-7, is DGGITQSPKYLFRKEGQNVTLSCEQNLNHDAMYWYRQDPGQGLRLIYYSQIVNDFQKGDIAEGYSVSREKKESFPLTVTSAQKNPTAFYLCASSHGSLLEQYFGPGTRLTVT.

The chain has TRBV4-3 and TRBJ2-7, with D uncertain. Germline loops: CDR1 LGHNA, CDR2 YSLEER. Trimming pared 3 bases from V and 1 base from J, leaving 7 bases between. The CDR3 sequence is 13 residues long. The CDR3: CASSQSRSYEQYF. The CDR3 DNA sequence: TGCGCCAGCAGCCAGTCTAGGTCCTACGAGCAGTACTTC.

V and J are TRBV30 and TRBJ2-5; TRBD2 might be the D (7 bases). The CDR3 extends over 16 amino acids. Looked up from germline, CDR1 is GTSNPN and CDR2 is SVGIG (reference sequence). Trimming shortened V by 0 bases and J by 7 bases, and 21 bases separated the two germline ends. CDR3 nucleotide sequence: TGTGCCTGGAGTGTAAATCTATCCGGGGGGCCGGGGACCCAGTACTTC. This translates into CAWSVNLSGGPGTQYF. Drawing the rest from reference TRBV30 and TRBJ2-5, the complete variable domain is SQTIHQWPATLVQPVGSPLSLECTVEGTSNPNLYWYRQAAGRGLQLLFYSVGIGQISSEVPQNLSASRPQDRQFILSSKKLLLSDSGFYLCAWSVNLSGGPGTQYFGPGTRLLVL.